Listed here are 23 T cell receptor beta chains from one sample, sequenced in a study of T cell repertoires in cytomegalovirus infection. TCRdb re-derived calls from the reads in MiXCR, one entry per CDR3 protein. The sample lists some 300,000 distinct CDR3 sequences, roughly 9.3% occurring once. Sequenced input: PBMCs. These TCRs come from a human donor in good health (CMV status not recorded). Some clones in this sample may be carry-over from other donors' samples.

This clonotype came up a few times. The chain has TRBV10-3 and TRBJ1-2, with 10 bases aligning to TRBD1. The germline V gene has CDR1 ENHRY and CDR2 SYGVKD. With 9 bases clipped from V and 4 bases from J, the junction kept 2 bases outside the gene matches. The CDR3 runs to 12 residues. CDR3 sequence reads: CAIGQGVYGYTF. In DNA, the CDR3 is TGTGCCATAGGACAGGGGGTCTATGGCTACACCTTC.

This clonotype was seen at least ten times. The chain uses TRBV29-1 and TRBJ1-2, with D unclear. Germline lookup yields CDR1 SQVTM and CDR2 ANQGSEA. This CDR3 is 14 amino acids long. The CDR3 loop reads CTIWEEIPNYGYTF. Written as DNA, the CDR3 is TGCACCATATGGGAAGAAATACCTAACTATGGCTACACCTTC.

On this clonotype: A much larger clone differs by one base, so this may be a read error. The J gene is TRBJ2-1, the V gene TRBV29-1; D perhaps matches TRBD1 (6 bases). The J call may not be correct, given that the DNA end is closer to TRBJ2-7. Germline CDR1 SQVTM, CDR2 ANQGSEA. The length of the CDR3 is 14 residues. CDR3 sequence reads: CSVPDRIIGNEQYF. The CDR3 coding sequence is TGCAGCGTTCCAGACAGGATAATAGGAAATGAGCAGTACTTC.

This clonotype was detected ten times or more. The chain combines TRBV7-2 with TRBJ1-2; maybe TRBD1 (6 bases). V was cut by 5 bases and J by 2 bases, with 18 bases left in between. Germline CDR1 reads SGHTA; CDR2 reads FQGNSA. The length of the CDR3 is 16 residues. The CDR3 is CASSKTGAGTNYGYTF. The CDR3 coding sequence is TGTGCCAGCAGCAAGACGGGGGCAGGGACGAACTATGGCTACACCTTC.

The chain recombines TRBV28 with TRBJ1-2, with 7 bases aligning to TRBD1. The CDR3 is 15 amino acids. Unmatched junction bases numbered 9, after V lost 4 bases and J lost 4 bases. Germline values: CDR1 MDHEN, CDR2 SYDVKM. CDR3 nucleotide sequence: TGTGCCAGCAGTTCCTCCGAGACAGGGTTCTATGGCTACACCTTC. Amino acid sequence: CASSSSETGFYGYTF.

This clonotype was found many times. The chain employs TRBV7-2 and TRBJ1-5; D remains unclear. Germline CDR1 and CDR2: SGHTA and FQGNSA. V lost 5 bases to trimming and J lost 3 bases, with 14 bases between them. The CDR3 extends over 15 amino acids. CDR3: CASSTEGNPNQPQHF. Written as DNA, the CDR3 is TGTGCCAGCAGCACTGAAGGGAACCCCAATCAGCCCCAGCATTTT.

This clonotype was counted ten times or more. The genes are TRBV6-1 and TRBJ1-4; D is uncertain. The length of the CDR3 is 14 residues. The V end was cut by 5 bases, the J end by 6 bases, with 13 bases between. Germline loops: CDR1 MNHNS, CDR2 SASEGT. The CDR3 loop reads CASSTVPSHEKLFF. The CDR3 DNA follows: TGTGCCAGCAGTACGGTCCCTTCTCATGAAAAACTGTTTTTT.

In this sample, this clonotype turned up many times. V and J are TRBV12-3 or TRBV12-4 and TRBJ1-1, with D perhaps matching TRBD1 (5 bases). The CDR3 length is 14 residues. V lost 3 bases to trimming and J lost 3 bases, with 11 bases between them. CDR3 bases: TGTGCCAGCAGTTTTGGAGGGGAATACACTGAAGCTTTCTTT. Protein: CASSFGGEYTEAFF.

This clonotype has a count of ten or more. This chain connects TRBV7-8 to TRBJ2-5, with 9 bases fitting TRBD2. There are 16 residues in the CDR3. Germline loops: CDR1 SGHVS, CDR2 FQNEAQ. J was trimmed by 5 bases and V by 5 bases; bases with no gene match: 12. The CDR3 bases are TGTGCCAGCAGCCCGCAGGGCAGCGGGGGGTTTGAGACCCAGTACTTC. This translates into CASSPQGSGGFETQYF. The full variable domain, rest sourced from reference TRBV7-8 and TRBJ2-5, is GAGVSQSPRYKVAKRGQDVALRCDPISGHVSLFWYQQALGQGPEFLTYFQNEAQLDKSGLPSDRFFAERPEGSVSTLKIQRTQQEDSAVYLCASSPQGSGGFETQYFGPGTRLLVL.

This clonotype was seen at least ten times. The V gene is TRBV19, the J gene TRBJ1-1; D gene uncertain. Per germline, CDR1 LNHDA and CDR2 SQIVND (reference sequence). CDR3 length equals 13 residues. The germline V and J ends were trimmed by 4 bases and 0 bases, with 6 bases remaining between them. In DNA form, the CDR3 reads TGTGCCAGTAGTAGCGGGTTGAACACTGAAGCTTTCTTT. Translated: CASSSGLNTEAFF.

This clonotype occurred many times. The chain links TRBV7-9 to TRBJ2-6; 10 nucleotides match TRBD1. The CDR3 is made up of 16 amino acids. Germline-derived CDR1 and CDR2 are SEHNR and FQNEAQ (reference sequence). V trimming: 5 bases; J trimming: 2 bases; junction bases outside the gene matches: 3. CDR3: CASSPGTGAGANVLTF. The CDR3, as DNA: TGTGCCAGCAGCCCCGGGACAGGGGCTGGGGCCAACGTCCTGACTTTC.

This clonotype occurred many times. This rearrangement joins TRBV28 to TRBJ1-1; no firm D call. From germline, CDR1 is MDHEN and CDR2 SYDVKM. Trimming took 1 base from V and 2 from J, leaving 5 bases between them. This CDR3 region has 13 residues. The CDR3 spells CASSLSANTEAFF. The CDR3 DNA follows: TGTGCCAGCAGTTTATCGGCTAACACTGAAGCTTTCTTT.

V gene TRBV9 combines with J gene TRBJ1-1; perhaps TRBD1 as D (6 bases). This CDR3 is built from 17 residues. Between the trimmed V and J ends, which lost 4 bases and 1 base, there was a span of 20 bases. Germline CDR1 SGDLS, CDR2 YYNGEE. In nucleotides, the CDR3 is TGTGCCAGCAGCCACTCTCGTCGACAGGCCCGGAACACTGAAGCTTTCTTT. Protein: CASSHSRRQARNTEAFF.

The chain recombines TRBV2 with TRBJ1-1, with 7 bases identical to TRBD1. With V trimmed by 7 bases and J by 0 bases, 2 bases remained unmatched. Looked up from germline, CDR1 is SNHLY and CDR2 is FYNNEI. The CDR3 has 13 amino acids. The CDR3 here is CASTGGMNTEAFF. As DNA, the CDR3 is TGTGCCAGCACAGGGGGGATGAACACTGAAGCTTTCTTT.

This clonotype was detected many times. The rearrangement joins TRBV7-2 to TRBJ1-6; 8 positions match TRBD1. V dropped 3 bases and J dropped 7; count of bases not matched to a gene: 2. Germline assignment: CDR1 SGHTA and CDR2 FQGNSA. The CDR3 loop spans 14 amino acids. The CDR3 region is CASSLQGANSPLHF. CDR3 nucleotide sequence: TGTGCCAGCAGCTTGCAGGGGGCGAATTCACCCCTCCACTTT.

At least ten counts were recorded for this clonotype. The J gene is TRBJ2-3, the V gene TRBV20-1; TRBD2 agrees at 7 bases. The trim removed 4 bases at V and 1 base at J, leaving 2 bases unmatched. CDR1 DFQATT and CDR2 SNEGSKA come from the germline V gene (reference sequence). This CDR3 is 13 amino acids long. The DNA for the CDR3 is TGCAGTGCTACCCGGGGGGGCACAGATACGCAGTATTTT. As protein: CSATRGGTDTQYF.

This clonotype occurred a few times. The chain links TRBV20-1 to TRBJ2-1; D gene uncertain. Germline V gives CDR1 DFQATT, CDR2 SNEGSKA (reference sequence). The CDR3 has 13 amino acids. V lost 5 bases and J 0 bases, leaving 8 bases between the germline ends. The chain's CDR3 is CSAGFSSYNEQFF. DNA for the CDR3: TGCAGTGCTGGGTTTTCCTCCTACAATGAGCAGTTCTTC.

This clonotype was counted many times. V gene TRBV7-9 combines with J gene TRBJ2-1; TRBD2 agrees at 8 bases. With V trimmed by 1 base and J by 8 bases, 7 bases remained unmatched. This CDR3 contains 15 residues. Germline V gene data show CDR1 as SEHNR and CDR2 as FQNEAQ (reference sequence). The CDR3 here is CASSLGNSGVDEQFF. CDR3 in DNA: TGTGCCAGCAGCTTAGGAAATAGCGGGGTCGATGAGCAGTTCTTC.

This clonotype was observed many times. In DNA form, the CDR3 reads TGTGCCAGCAGCTTAGGAGATGAAAAACTGTTTTTT. This translates into CASSLGDEKLFF. The chain joins TRBV7-2 to TRBJ1-4; D gene uncertain. Germline lookup yields CDR1 SGHTA and CDR2 FQGNSA. This CDR3 contains 12 residues. V lost 1 base and J 6 bases, leaving 3 bases between the germline ends. The full variable domain, in which reference TRBV7-2 and TRBJ1-4 provide the parts outside the CDR3, is GAGVSQSPSNKVTEKGKDVELRCDPISGHTALYWYRQSLGQGLEFLIYFQGNSAPDKSGLPSDRFSAERTGGSVSTLTIQRTQQEDSAVYLCASSLGDEKLFFGSGTQLSVL.

This clonotype was seen repeatedly, ten times or more. This chain joins TRBV7-8 and TRBJ2-2; D gene uncertain. This CDR3 is 14 amino acids long. Germline V CDR1 and CDR2: SGHVS, FQNEAQ. Trimming left V 7 bases short and J 3 bases short, with 12 bases between. CDR3 sequence reads: CASTSRRDTGELFF. The DNA for the CDR3 is TGTGCCAGCACCTCAAGGAGAGACACCGGGGAGCTGTTTTTT.

This clonotype has at least ten counts. This rearrangement joins TRBV12-5 to TRBJ2-7; D possibly corresponds to TRBD1 (6 bases). Germline CDR1 LGHNT, CDR2 FRNRAP. This CDR3 has 17 amino acids. V was trimmed by 3 bases and J by 2 bases, leaving 20 bases between them. The chain's CDR3 is CASGFSPFEDSAYEQYF. The CDR3, as DNA: TGTGCTAGTGGTTTTTCCCCCTTCGAGGACAGCGCCTACGAGCAGTACTTC.

This clonotype showed up many times. V usage is TRBV7-2 and J usage is TRBJ1-3; TRBD1 matches 7 bases. Trimming removed 6 bases from V and 6 bases from J; junction bases left unmatched: 8. Germline V lookup: CDR1 SGHTA, CDR2 FQGNSA. The CDR3 spans 14 residues. The CDR3 DNA reads TGTGCCAGCAGACAACAGGGGAGAGAAAACACCATATATTTT. The encoded protein is CASRQQGRENTIYF.

This clonotype was found a few times. The chain recombines TRBV6-2 or TRBV6-3 with TRBJ2-1, with D perhaps TRBD1 (5 bases). Germline CDR1 is MNHEY and CDR2 is SVGEGT. CDR3 length: 13 residues. V lost 6 bases and J lost 5, with 11 bases in between. The CDR3 nucleotides are TGTGCCAGCAGCCTCGACAGAAACAATGAGCAGTTCTTC. Its protein is CASSLDRNNEQFF.